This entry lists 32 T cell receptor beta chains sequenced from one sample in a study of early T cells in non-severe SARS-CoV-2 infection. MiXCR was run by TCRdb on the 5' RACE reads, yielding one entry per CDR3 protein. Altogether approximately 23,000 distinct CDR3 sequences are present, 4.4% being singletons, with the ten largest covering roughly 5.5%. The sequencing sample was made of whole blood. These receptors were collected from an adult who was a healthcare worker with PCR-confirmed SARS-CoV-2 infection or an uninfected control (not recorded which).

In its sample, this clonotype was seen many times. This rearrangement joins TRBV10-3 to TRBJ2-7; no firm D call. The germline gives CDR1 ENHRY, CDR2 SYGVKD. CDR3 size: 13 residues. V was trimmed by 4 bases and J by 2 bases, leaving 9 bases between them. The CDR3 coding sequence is TGTGCCATCAGTGCTCTTGGCCCCTACGAGCAGTACTTC. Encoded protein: CAISALGPYEQYF.

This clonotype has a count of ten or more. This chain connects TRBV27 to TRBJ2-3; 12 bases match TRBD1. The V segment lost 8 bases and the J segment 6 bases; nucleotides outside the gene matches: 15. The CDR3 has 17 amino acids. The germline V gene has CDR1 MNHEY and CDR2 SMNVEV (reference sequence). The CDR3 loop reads CASRSPFRDRGRDTQYF. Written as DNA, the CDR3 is TGTGCCAGCCGTTCCCCCTTCCGGGACAGGGGGCGTGATACGCAGTATTTT.

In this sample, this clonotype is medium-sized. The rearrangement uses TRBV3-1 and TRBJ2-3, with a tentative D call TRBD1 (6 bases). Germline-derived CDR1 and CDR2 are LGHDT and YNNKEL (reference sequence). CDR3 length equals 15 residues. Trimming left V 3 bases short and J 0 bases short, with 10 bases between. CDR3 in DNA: TGTGCCAGCAGCCACGGGACAATTAGCACAGATACGCAGTATTTT. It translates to CASSHGTISTDTQYF.

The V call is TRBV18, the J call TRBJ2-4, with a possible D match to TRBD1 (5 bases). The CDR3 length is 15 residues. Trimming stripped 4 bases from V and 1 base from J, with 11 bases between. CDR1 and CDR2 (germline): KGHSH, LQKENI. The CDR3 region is CASSLEQAAKNIQYF. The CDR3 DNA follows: TGTGCCAGCTCACTGGAACAGGCCGCCAAAAACATTCAGTACTTC. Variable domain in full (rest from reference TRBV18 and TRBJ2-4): NAGVMQNPRHLVRRRGQEARLRCSPMKGHSHVYWYRQLPEEGLKFMVYLQKENIIDESGMPKERFSAEFPKEGPSILRIQQVVRGDSAAYFCASSLEQAAKNIQYFGAGTRLSVL.

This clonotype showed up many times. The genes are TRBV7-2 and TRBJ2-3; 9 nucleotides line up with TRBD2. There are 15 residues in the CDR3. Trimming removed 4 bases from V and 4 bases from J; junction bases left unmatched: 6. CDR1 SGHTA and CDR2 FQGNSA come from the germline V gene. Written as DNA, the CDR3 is TGTGCCAGCAGCTCAAATAGCGGGGGTGCAGATACGCAGTATTTT. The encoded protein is CASSSNSGGADTQYF.

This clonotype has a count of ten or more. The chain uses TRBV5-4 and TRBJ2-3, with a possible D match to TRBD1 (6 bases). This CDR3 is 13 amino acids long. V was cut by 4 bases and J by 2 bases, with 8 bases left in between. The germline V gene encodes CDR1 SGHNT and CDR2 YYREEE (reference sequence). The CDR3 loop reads CASSLGATDTQYF. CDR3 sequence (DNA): TGTGCCAGCAGCCTGGGGGCCACAGATACGCAGTATTTT.

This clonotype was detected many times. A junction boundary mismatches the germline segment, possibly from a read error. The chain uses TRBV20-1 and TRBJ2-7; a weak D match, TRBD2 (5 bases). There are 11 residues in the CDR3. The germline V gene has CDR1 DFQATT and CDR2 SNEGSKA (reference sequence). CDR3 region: CSARDGKDLGF. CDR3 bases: TGCAGTGCTAGAGATGGGAAGGACTTGGGCTTC.

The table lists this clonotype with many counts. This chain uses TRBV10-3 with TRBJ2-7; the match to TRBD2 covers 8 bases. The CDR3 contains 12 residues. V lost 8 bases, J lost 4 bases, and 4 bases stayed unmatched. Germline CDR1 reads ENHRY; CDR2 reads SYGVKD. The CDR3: CAIGPGGYEQYF. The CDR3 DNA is TGTGCCATCGGGCCGGGAGGGTACGAGCAGTACTTC.

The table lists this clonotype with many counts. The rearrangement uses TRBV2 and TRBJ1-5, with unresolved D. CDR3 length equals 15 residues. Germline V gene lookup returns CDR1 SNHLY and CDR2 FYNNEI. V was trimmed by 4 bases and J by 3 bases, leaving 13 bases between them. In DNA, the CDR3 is TGTGCCAGCAGTGGGACTTCGCTCCCCAATCAGCCCCAGCATTTT. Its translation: CASSGTSLPNQPQHF.

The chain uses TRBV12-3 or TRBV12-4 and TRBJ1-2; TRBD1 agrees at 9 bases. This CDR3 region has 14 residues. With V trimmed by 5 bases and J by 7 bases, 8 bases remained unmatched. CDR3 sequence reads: CASSQDRGKSGYTF. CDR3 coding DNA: TGTGCCAGCAGTCAAGACAGGGGGAAGAGTGGCTACACCTTC.

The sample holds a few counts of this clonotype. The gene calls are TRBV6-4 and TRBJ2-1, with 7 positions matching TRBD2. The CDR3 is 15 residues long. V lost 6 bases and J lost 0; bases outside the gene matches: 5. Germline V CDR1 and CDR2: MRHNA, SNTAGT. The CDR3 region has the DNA TGTGCCAGCAGCCCCGGGGAGGGCTCCTACAATGAGCAGTTCTTC. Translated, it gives CASSPGEGSYNEQFF.

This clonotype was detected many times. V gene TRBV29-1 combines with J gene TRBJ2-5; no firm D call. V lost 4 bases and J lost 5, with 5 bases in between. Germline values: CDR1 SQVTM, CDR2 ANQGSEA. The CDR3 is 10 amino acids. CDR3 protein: CSVVVETQYF. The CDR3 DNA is TGCAGCGTTGTAGTGGAGACCCAGTACTTC.

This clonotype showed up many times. CDR3 coding DNA: TGCGCCAGCAGCCAAGATCATAGCGGGGGCCTGTACAATGAGCAGTTCTTC. Translated, it gives CASSQDHSGGLYNEQFF. The J gene is TRBJ2-1, the V gene TRBV4-3, with 9 positions matching TRBD2. J gave up 4 bases and V 0 bases, and 7 bases lay outside the gene matches. The length of the CDR3 is 17 residues. CDR1 LGHNA and CDR2 YSLEER come from the germline V gene.

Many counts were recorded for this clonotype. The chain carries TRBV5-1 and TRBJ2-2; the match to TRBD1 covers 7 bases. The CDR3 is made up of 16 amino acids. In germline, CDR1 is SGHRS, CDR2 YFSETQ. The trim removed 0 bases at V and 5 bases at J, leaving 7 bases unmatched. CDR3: CASSLVTGEGTGELFF. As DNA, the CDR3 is TGCGCCAGCAGCTTGGTCACAGGGGAAGGGACCGGGGAGCTGTTTTTT.

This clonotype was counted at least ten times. CDR3 residues: CASGDSYEQYF. The CDR3 DNA sequence: TGCGCCAGTGGGGACTCCTACGAGCAGTACTTC. The V call is TRBV10-1, the J call TRBJ2-7; D is unclear. The CDR3 contains 11 residues. Germline V gives CDR1 WNHNN, CDR2 SYGVQD (reference sequence). Trimming removed 9 bases from V and 0 bases from J, with 6 bases in between.

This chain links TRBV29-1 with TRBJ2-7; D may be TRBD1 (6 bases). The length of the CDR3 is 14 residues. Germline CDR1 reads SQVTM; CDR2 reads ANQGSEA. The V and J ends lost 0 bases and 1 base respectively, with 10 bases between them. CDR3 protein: CSVEDRTASYEQYF. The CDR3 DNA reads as TGCAGCGTTGAAGATCGGACAGCTTCCTACGAGCAGTACTTC.

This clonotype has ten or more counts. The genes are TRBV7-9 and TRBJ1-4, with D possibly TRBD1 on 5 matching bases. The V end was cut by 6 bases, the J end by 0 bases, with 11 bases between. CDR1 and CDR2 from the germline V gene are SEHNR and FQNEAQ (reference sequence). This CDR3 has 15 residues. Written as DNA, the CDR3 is TGTGCCAGCAGTCGGACAACTGCAACTAATGAAAAACTGTTTTTT. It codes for CASSRTTATNEKLFF.

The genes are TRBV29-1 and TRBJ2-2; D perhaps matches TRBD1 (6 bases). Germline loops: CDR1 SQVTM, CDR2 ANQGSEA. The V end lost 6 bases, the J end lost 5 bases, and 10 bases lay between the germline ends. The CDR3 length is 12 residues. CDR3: CSVQTGTGELFF. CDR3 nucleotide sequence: TGCAGCGTCCAGACAGGAACCGGGGAGCTGTTTTTT.

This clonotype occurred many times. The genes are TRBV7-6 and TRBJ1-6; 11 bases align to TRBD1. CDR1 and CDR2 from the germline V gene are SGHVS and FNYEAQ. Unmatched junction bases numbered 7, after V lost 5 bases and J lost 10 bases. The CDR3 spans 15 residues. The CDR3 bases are TGTGCCAGCAGCCCTAAGGACAGGGGGCGGTCACCCCTCCACTTT. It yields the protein CASSPKDRGRSPLHF.

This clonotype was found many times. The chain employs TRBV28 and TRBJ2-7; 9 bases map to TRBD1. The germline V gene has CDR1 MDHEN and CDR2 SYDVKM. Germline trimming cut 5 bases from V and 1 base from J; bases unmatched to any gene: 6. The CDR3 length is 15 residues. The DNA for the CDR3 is TGTGCCAGCAGTGCCGGGACAGGGTTATCCTACGAGCAGTACTTC. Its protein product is CASSAGTGLSYEQYF.

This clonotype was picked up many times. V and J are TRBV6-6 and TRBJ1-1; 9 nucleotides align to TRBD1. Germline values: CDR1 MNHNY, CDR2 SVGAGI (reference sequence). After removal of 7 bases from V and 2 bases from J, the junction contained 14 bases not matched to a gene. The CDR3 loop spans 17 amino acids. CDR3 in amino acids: CASNPGQGSEKNTEAFF. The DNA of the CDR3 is TGTGCCAGCAACCCCGGACAGGGGTCGGAGAAAAACACTGAAGCTTTCTTT.

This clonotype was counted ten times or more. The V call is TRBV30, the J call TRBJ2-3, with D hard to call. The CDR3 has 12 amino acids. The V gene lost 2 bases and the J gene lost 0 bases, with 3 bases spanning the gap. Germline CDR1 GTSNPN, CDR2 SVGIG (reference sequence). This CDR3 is CAWSSSTDTQYF. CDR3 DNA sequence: TGTGCCTGGAGTTCTAGCACAGATACGCAGTATTTT.

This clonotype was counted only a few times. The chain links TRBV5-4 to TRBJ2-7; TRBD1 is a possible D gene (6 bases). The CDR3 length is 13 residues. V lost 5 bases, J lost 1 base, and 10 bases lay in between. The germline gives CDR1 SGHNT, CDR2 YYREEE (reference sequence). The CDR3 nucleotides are TGTGCCAGCAGTTTTGGACAGTCCTACGAGCAGTACTTC. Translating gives CASSFGQSYEQYF.

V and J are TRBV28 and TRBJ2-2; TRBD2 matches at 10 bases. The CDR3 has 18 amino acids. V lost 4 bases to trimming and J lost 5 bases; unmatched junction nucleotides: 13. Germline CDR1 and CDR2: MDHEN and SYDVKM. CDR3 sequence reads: CASSSPIGISGGTGELFF. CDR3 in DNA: TGTGCCAGCAGTTCCCCTATAGGAATTAGCGGGGGGACCGGGGAGCTGTTTTTT.

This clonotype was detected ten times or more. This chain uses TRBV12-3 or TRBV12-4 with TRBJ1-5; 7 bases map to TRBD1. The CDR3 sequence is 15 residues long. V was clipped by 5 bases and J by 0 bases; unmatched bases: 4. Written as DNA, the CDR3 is TGTGCCAGCAGTCAACAGGGGTTTAGCAATCAGCCCCAGCATTTT. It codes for CASSQQGFSNQPQHF.

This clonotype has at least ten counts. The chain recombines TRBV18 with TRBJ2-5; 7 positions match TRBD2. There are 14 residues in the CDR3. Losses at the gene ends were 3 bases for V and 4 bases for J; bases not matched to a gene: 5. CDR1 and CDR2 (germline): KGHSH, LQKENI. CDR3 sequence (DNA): TGTGCCAGCTCACCGGAGCGGGGAATAGAGACCCAGTACTTC. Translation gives CASSPERGIETQYF.

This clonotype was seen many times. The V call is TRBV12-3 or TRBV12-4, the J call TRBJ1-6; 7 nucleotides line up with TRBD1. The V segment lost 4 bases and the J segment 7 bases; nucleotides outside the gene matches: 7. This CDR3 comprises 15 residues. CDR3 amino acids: CASSWRGQTNSPLHF. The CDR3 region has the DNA TGTGCCAGCAGTTGGCGGGGACAGACAAATTCACCCCTCCACTTT.

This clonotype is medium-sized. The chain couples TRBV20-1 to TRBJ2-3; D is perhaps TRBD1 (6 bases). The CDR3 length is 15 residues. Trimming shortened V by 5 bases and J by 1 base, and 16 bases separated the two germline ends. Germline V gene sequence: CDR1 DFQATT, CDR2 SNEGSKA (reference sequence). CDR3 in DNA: TGCAGTGCTTTGGGCTGGGGGCAGCGCACAGATACGCAGTATTTT. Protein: CSALGWGQRTDTQYF.

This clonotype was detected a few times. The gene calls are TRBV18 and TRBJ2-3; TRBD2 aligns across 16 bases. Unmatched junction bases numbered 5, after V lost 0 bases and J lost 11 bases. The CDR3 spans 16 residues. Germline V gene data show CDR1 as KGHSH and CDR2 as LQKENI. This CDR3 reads CASSPPGLAGGQGQYF. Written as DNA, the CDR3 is TGTGCCAGCTCACCACCGGGACTAGCGGGGGGGCAGGGGCAGTATTTT.

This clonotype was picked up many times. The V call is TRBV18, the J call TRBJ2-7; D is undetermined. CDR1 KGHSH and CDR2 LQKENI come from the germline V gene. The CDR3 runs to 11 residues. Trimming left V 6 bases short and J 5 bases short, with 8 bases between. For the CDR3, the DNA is TGTGCCAGCTCTGAAACCGACGAGCAGTACTTC. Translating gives CASSETDEQYF.

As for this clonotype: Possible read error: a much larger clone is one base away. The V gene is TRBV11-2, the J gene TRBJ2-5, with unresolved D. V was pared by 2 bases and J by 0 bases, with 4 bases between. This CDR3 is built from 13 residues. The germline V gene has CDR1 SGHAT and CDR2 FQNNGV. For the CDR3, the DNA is TGTGCCAGCAGCTTAATGTACCAAGAGACCCAGTACTTC. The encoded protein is CASSLMYQETQYF.

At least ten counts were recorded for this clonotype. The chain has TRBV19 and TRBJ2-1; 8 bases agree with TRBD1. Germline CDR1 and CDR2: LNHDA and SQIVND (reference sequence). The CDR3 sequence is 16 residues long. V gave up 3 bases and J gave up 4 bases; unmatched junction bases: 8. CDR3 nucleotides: TGTGCCAGTAGTATTACGGGACAGGCCTCTTACAATGAGCAGTTCTTC. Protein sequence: CASSITGQASYNEQFF.